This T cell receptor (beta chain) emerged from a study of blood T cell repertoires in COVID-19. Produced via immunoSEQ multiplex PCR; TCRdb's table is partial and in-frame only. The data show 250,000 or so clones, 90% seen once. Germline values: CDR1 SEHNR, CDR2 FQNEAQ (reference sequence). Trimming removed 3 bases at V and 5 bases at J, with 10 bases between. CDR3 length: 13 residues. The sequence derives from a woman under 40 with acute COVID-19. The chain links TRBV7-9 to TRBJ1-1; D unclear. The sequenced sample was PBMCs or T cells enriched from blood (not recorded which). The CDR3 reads CASSFLGETEAFF. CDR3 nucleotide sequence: TGTGCCAGCAGCTTTCTAGGCGAAACTGAAGCTTTCTTT. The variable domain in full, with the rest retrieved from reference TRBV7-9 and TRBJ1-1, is DTGVSQNPRHKITKRGQNVTFRCDPISEHNRLYWYRQTLGQGPEFLTYFQNEAQLEKSRLLSDRFSAERPKGSFSTLEIQRTEQGDSAMYLCASSFLGETEAFFGQGTRLTVV.